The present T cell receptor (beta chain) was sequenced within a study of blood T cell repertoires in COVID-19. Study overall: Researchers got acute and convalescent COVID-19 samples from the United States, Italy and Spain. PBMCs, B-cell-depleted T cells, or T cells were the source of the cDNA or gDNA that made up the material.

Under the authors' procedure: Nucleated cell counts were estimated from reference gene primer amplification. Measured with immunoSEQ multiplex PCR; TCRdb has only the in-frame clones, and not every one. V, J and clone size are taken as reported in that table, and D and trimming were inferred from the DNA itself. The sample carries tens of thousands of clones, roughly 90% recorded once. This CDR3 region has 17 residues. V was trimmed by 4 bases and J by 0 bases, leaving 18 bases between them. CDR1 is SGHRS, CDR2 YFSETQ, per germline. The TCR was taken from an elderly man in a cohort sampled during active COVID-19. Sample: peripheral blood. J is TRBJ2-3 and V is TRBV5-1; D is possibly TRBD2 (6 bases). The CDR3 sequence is CASSTLGRGASTDTQYF. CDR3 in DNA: TGCGCCAGCAGCACCCTCGGGCGGGGTGCTAGCACAGATACGCAGTATTTT.